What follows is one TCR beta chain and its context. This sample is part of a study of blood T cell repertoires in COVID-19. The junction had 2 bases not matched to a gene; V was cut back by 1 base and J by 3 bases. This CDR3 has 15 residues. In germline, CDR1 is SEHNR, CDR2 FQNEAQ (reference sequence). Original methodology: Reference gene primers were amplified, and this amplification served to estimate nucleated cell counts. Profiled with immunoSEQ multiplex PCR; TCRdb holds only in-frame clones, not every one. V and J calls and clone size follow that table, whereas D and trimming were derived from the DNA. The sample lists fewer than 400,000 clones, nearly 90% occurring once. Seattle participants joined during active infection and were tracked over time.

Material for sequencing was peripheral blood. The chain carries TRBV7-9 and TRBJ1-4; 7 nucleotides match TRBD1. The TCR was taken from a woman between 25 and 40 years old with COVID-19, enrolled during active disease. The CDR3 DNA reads TGTGCCAGCAGCTTAGTGAGGGGGCCTAATGAAAAACTGTTTTTT. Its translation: CASSLVRGPNEKLFF.